These 28 T cell receptor beta chains originate from one sample sequenced in a study of blood T cell repertoires in COVID-19. Data came from immunoSEQ multiplex PCR; TCRdb stores just in-frame clones and leaves some out. The table includes approximately 260,000 clones, around 80% detected once. Sequenced: peripheral blood. Receptors originate from a woman between 35 and 50 years old with active or convalescent COVID-19.

The chain employs TRBV2 and TRBJ2-4; a weak D match, TRBD2 (6 bases). Trimming stripped 4 bases from V and 0 bases from J, with 7 bases between. Germline assignment: CDR1 SNHLY and CDR2 FYNNEI. This CDR3 has 14 amino acids. The CDR3 DNA sequence: TGTGCCAGCAGTGGGGACTTAGCCAAAAACATTCAGTACTTC. The encoded protein is CASSGDLAKNIQYF. Full variable domain (rest looked up from reference TRBV2 and TRBJ2-4): EPEVTQTPSHQVTQMGQEVILRCVPISNHLYFYWYRQILGQKVEFLVSFYNNEISEKSEIFDDQFSVERPDGSNFTLKIRSTKLEDSAMYFCASSGDLAKNIQYFGAGTRLSVL.

The chain joins TRBV3-1 (or the pseudogene TRBV3-2) to TRBJ2-3; 8 nucleotides align to TRBD2. The trim removed 0 bases at V and 2 bases at J, leaving 4 bases unmatched. Per germline, CDR1 LGHDT and CDR2 YNNKEL (reference sequence). CDR3 length equals 16 residues. The CDR3 DNA is TGTGCCAGCAGCCAAGATCCCGGGGGGGCCACAGATACGCAGTATTTT. Translating it yields CASSQDPGGATDTQYF.

The J gene is TRBJ2-3, the V gene TRBV7-9, with D tentatively TRBD2 (6 bases). The CDR3 has 15 residues. V was shortened by 4 bases and J by 3 bases, with 14 bases between the two germline ends. Germline-derived CDR1 and CDR2 are SEHNR and FQNEAQ (reference sequence). DNA for the CDR3: TGTGCCAGCAGCTCTTGGGGCGGGGAGACAGATACGCAGTATTTT. It encodes CASSSWGGETDTQYF. Looking up the rest from reference TRBV7-9 and TRBJ2-3 gives the full variable domain: DTGVSQNPRHKITKRGQNVTFRCDPISEHNRLYWYRQTLGQGPEFLTYFQNEAQLEKSRLLSDRFSAERPKGSFSTLEIQRTEQGDSAMYLCASSSWGGETDTQYFGPGTRLTVL.

V gene TRBV6-2 or TRBV6-3 combines with J gene TRBJ1-4; no firm D call. V gave up 2 bases and J gave up 5 bases, with 21 bases separating them. This CDR3 is 18 amino acids long. The germline V gene has CDR1 MNHEY and CDR2 SVGEGT. The CDR3 loop is CASSYEGRRFSENEKLFF. In DNA form, the CDR3 reads TGTGCCAGCAGTTACGAGGGTCGTAGGTTTTCGGAAAATGAAAAACTGTTTTTT.

The chain uses TRBV7-3 and TRBJ1-6, with 9 bases matching TRBD1. The CDR3 loop spans 14 amino acids. V trimming: 4 bases; J trimming: 10 bases; junction bases outside the gene matches: 5. Germline V gene sequence: CDR1 SGHTA, CDR2 FQGTGA. The CDR3 DNA follows: TGTGCCAGCAGCTCAACCGGACAGGGGTCACCCCTCCACTTT. Its translation is CASSSTGQGSPLHF.

The rearrangement joins TRBV28 to TRBJ2-1; maybe TRBD1 (6 bases). The CDR3 runs 14 residues. V was trimmed by 6 bases and J by 2 bases, leaving 11 bases between them. Germline-derived CDR1 and CDR2 are MDHEN and SYDVKM. Written as DNA, the CDR3 is TGTGCCAGCAGGGGCAGGGGAACCTACAATGAGCAGTTCTTC. Its protein product is CASRGRGTYNEQFF.

CDR3 sequence reads: CASSQSRIDTQYF. The CDR3 region has the DNA TGTGCCAGCAGCCAATCCAGAATCGATACGCAGTATTTT. This chain links TRBV3-1 (or the pseudogene TRBV3-2) with TRBJ2-3; no definite D call. Germline loops: CDR1 LGHDT, CDR2 YNNKEL (reference sequence). CDR3 length: 13 amino acids. V lost 2 bases and J 6 bases, leaving 9 bases between the germline ends.

The sample holds a few counts of this clone. Other DNA sequences in this specimen translate into the identical CDR3. J is TRBJ2-3 and V is TRBV3-1 (or the pseudogene TRBV3-2); no clear D gene. CDR3 length: 15 residues. With 1 base removed from V and 0 bases from J, the gap between germline ends came to 8 bases. CDR1 LGHDT and CDR2 YNNKEL come from the germline V gene (reference sequence). The CDR3 reads CASSQATPSTDTQYF. The CDR3 bases are TGTGCCAGCAGCCAAGCGACACCTAGCACAGATACGCAGTATTTT.

The chain is built from TRBV6-4 and TRBJ1-2, with 10 bases that match TRBD1. This CDR3 region has 14 residues. Germline CDR1 and CDR2: MRHNA and SNTAGT. With V trimmed by 2 bases and J by 7 bases, 4 bases remained unmatched. CDR3 DNA: TGTGCCAGCAGTGACGCGGACAGGGGGATTGGCTACACCTTC. Residues: CASSDADRGIGYTF.

The chain couples TRBV5-1 to TRBJ1-2, with 11 bases matching TRBD1. Germline CDR1 is SGHRS and CDR2 is YFSETQ. V lost 1 base and J lost 8; bases outside the gene matches: 4. The CDR3 totals 14 residues. CDR3 region: CASSLQDRGLGYTF. In DNA form, the CDR3 reads TGCGCCAGCAGCTTGCAGGACAGGGGGCTGGGCTACACCTTC.

This sequence joins TRBV5-1 and TRBJ1-1, with D maybe TRBD1 (5 bases). The CDR3 loop spans 14 amino acids. Between the trimmed V and J ends, which lost 2 bases and 3 bases, there was a span of 11 bases. CDR1 and CDR2 from the germline V gene are SGHRS and YFSETQ. Here the CDR3 DNA reads TGCGCCAGCAGCTTAAGGCAGGGTGACACTGAAGCTTTCTTT. Its protein product is CASSLRQGDTEAFF. Filled out from reference TRBV5-1 and TRBJ1-1, the complete variable domain reads KAGVTQTPRYLIKTRGQQVTLSCSPISGHRSVSWYQQTPGQGLQFLFEYFSETQRNKGNFPGRFSGRQFSNSRSEMNVSTLELGDSALYLCASSLRQGDTEAFFGQGTRLTVV.

The chain recombines TRBV24-1 with TRBJ2-1; TRBD1 matches 9 bases. V shed 0 bases, J shed 0 bases, and the junction held 5 bases outside the gene matches. Germline lookup yields CDR1 KGHDR and CDR2 SFDVKD. The CDR3 spans 18 residues. Here the CDR3 reads CATSDLPGTGSSYNEQFF. DNA for the CDR3: TGTGCCACCAGTGATTTGCCGGGGACAGGGAGCTCCTACAATGAGCAGTTCTTC.

This clone has a single count. This chain joins TRBV7-3 and TRBJ2-1, with TRBD2 matching over 9 bases. Germline loops: CDR1 SGHTA, CDR2 FQGTGA. V dropped 1 base and J dropped 5; count of bases not matched to a gene: 6. The CDR3 spans 16 residues. Here the CDR3 reads CASSLMASGAHNEQFF. The CDR3 nucleotides read TGTGCCAGCAGCTTAATGGCTAGCGGGGCCCACAATGAGCAGTTCTTC.

This clone was detected only once. The chain couples TRBV4-1 to TRBJ1-3; TRBD1 might be the D (5 bases). There are 13 residues in the CDR3. Germline loops: CDR1 MGHRA, CDR2 YSYEKL. V was pared by 3 bases and J by 9 bases, with 12 bases between. The CDR3 loop is CASSQTRRGTIYF. CDR3 sequence (DNA): TGCGCCAGCAGCCAGACTAGAAGGGGCACCATATATTTT.

The chain carries TRBV3-1 (or the pseudogene TRBV3-2) and TRBJ2-1; 8 bases map to TRBD2. J gave up 9 bases and V 4 bases, and 2 bases lay outside the gene matches. There are 12 residues in the CDR3. Per germline, CDR1 LGHDT and CDR2 YNNKEL (reference sequence). The CDR3 loop reads CASSPGGLEQFF. The CDR3 DNA sequence: TGTGCCAGCAGCCCGGGAGGGCTTGAGCAGTTCTTC.

This clone has only one observation. In DNA, the CDR3 is TGCGCCAGCAGTGAGTCGGGCTCTTGGACTGAAGCTTTCTTT. Translated, it gives CASSESGSWTEAFF. This chain links TRBV10-1 with TRBJ1-1; D not certain. CDR1 is WNHNN and CDR2 is SYGVQD in the germline V gene (reference sequence). The CDR3 has 14 residues. Trimming removed 0 bases at V and 5 bases at J, with 10 bases between.

The chain has TRBV28 and TRBJ1-4, with D hard to call. CDR3 size: 13 residues. Per germline, CDR1 MDHEN and CDR2 SYDVKM. V gave up 7 bases and J gave up 10 bases, with 16 bases separating them. The CDR3, as DNA: TGTGCCAGCACCCCCGACCCACGGGGAAAACTGTTTTTT. Amino acid sequence: CASTPDPRGKLFF.

The chain links TRBV5-6 to TRBJ1-3, with D maybe TRBD1 (5 bases). CDR1 SGHDT and CDR2 YYEEEE come from the germline V gene. The CDR3 runs to 16 residues. Trimming left V 6 bases short and J 0 bases short, with 16 bases between. CDR3 nucleotide sequence: TGTGCCAGCACGATGGCGGGACGCCTCTCTGGAAACACCATATATTTT. Its protein is CASTMAGRLSGNTIYF.

The chain couples TRBV11-1 to TRBJ2-5; D is possibly TRBD2 (5 bases). This CDR3 comprises 15 residues. V lost 5 bases and J lost 2, with 15 bases in between. Per the germline V gene, CDR1 is SGHAT and CDR2 is FQDESV (reference sequence). The CDR3 sequence is CASSPILIAQETQYF. The DNA of the CDR3 is TGTGCCAGCAGCCCGATTCTGATAGCGCAAGAGACCCAGTACTTC.

The chain has TRBV7-9 and TRBJ1-1, with a weak D call TRBD1 (5 bases). This CDR3 has 14 residues. CDR1 is SEHNR and CDR2 is FQNEAQ in the germline V gene (reference sequence). Trimming removed 8 bases from V and 7 bases from J, with 20 bases in between. DNA of the CDR3: TGTGCCAGCGATTCTCGGGTCCGAAGGGGTGAAGCTTTCTTT. Translated, it gives CASDSRVRRGEAFF.

This chain connects TRBV19 to TRBJ1-5, with 8 bases that match TRBD1. Unmatched junction bases numbered 7, after V lost 8 bases and J lost 4 bases. The CDR3 covers 14 residues. Germline values: CDR1 LNHDA, CDR2 SQIVND (reference sequence). This CDR3 reads CASGGTGQNQPQHF. For the CDR3, the DNA is TGTGCCAGTGGGGGGACAGGCCAAAATCAGCCCCAGCATTTT.

This clone was detected only a few times. The chain carries TRBV4-1 and TRBJ1-5; 9 bases agree with TRBD1. The germline gives CDR1 MGHRA, CDR2 YSYEKL. This CDR3 region has 20 residues. V shed 2 bases, J shed 2 bases, and the junction held 16 bases outside the gene matches. CDR3 region: CASSQTGKIGDRARNQPQHF. The CDR3 DNA sequence: TGCGCCAGCAGCCAAACTGGCAAGATTGGGGACAGGGCTCGCAATCAGCCCCAGCATTTT.

The rearrangement joins TRBV9 to TRBJ2-6, with D tentatively TRBD2 (6 bases). The CDR3 contains 15 residues. V lost 7 bases and J lost 3, with 14 bases in between. The germline gives CDR1 SGDLS, CDR2 YYNGEE. The CDR3 bases are TGTGCCAGCGGCCGGGGGTTCAGTGGGGCCAACGTCCTGACTTTC. Encoded protein: CASGRGFSGANVLTF. Full variable domain (rest looked up from reference TRBV9 and TRBJ2-6): DSGVTQTPKHLITATGQRVTLRCSPRSGDLSVYWYQQSLDQGLQFLIQYYNGEERAKGNILERFSAQQFPDLHSELNLSSLELGDSALYFCASGRGFSGANVLTFGAGSRLTVL.

This clone was detected many times. This rearrangement joins TRBV28 to TRBJ2-7; 10 bases match TRBD1. The CDR3 extends over 17 amino acids. V lost 6 bases to trimming and J lost 2 bases; unmatched junction nucleotides: 13. Germline assignment: CDR1 MDHEN and CDR2 SYDVKM. CDR3 region: CASSLDTTGTGAYEQYF. The CDR3 DNA is TGTGCCAGCAGCTTAGATACGACCGGGACAGGGGCCTACGAGCAGTACTTC.

The rearrangement links TRBV9 to TRBJ1-3; the D is unclear. The CDR3 sequence is 15 residues long. Trimming left V 7 bases short and J 0 bases short, with 14 bases between. Germline V lookup: CDR1 SGDLS, CDR2 YYNGEE. The CDR3 DNA is TGTGCCAGCGGCGCGGGTTCCGACTCTGGAAACACCATATATTTT. Protein product: CASGAGSDSGNTIYF.

The V gene is TRBV7-6, the J gene TRBJ2-7; TRBD2 matches 8 bases. V trimming: 1 base; J trimming: 3 bases; junction bases outside the gene matches: 5. CDR3 size: 15 residues. From germline, CDR1 is SGHVS and CDR2 FNYEAQ. Here the CDR3 DNA reads TGTGCCAGCAGCTTAGTTAGCGGGGTAATCTACGAGCAGTACTTC. Its translation: CASSLVSGVIYEQYF.

The V call is TRBV11-1, the J call TRBJ2-5; D might be TRBD1 (6 bases). CDR3 length: 13 residues. Trimming removed 5 bases at V and 3 bases at J, with 10 bases between. Germline CDR1 is SGHAT and CDR2 is FQDESV (reference sequence). This chain's CDR3 is CASSGDTEETQYF. The CDR3 DNA is TGTGCCAGCAGCGGGGACACAGAAGAGACCCAGTACTTC.

This chain joins TRBV19 and TRBJ2-3, with TRBD2 matching over 8 bases. CDR3 length equals 16 residues. Germline V gene sequence: CDR1 LNHDA, CDR2 SQIVND (reference sequence). The junction had 9 bases not matched to a gene; V was cut back by 5 bases and J by 2 bases. The CDR3 reads CASSPQAGANTDTQYF. Here the CDR3 DNA reads TGTGCCAGTAGTCCCCAAGCGGGGGCGAACACAGATACGCAGTATTTT.